This TCR beta chain originates from a study of blood T cell repertoires in COVID-19. Overall study context: In each case, the material was cDNA or gDNA derived from T cells, B-cell-depleted T cells, or PBMCs.

Germline V gene data show CDR1 as KGHSH and CDR2 as LQKENI. The CDR3 has 17 amino acids. V shed 2 bases and J 0 bases; nucleotides not matched to a gene: 9. Assay: immunoSEQ multiplex PCR; the TCRdb copy retains only in-frame clones and omits some. There are 20,000 to 25,000 clones in the sample; approximately 73% occur only once, and around 19% lies in the top ten. The genes are TRBV18 and TRBJ1-2; 7 bases match TRBD1. The sample was peripheral blood. The sequence was collected from a human donor in a cohort sampled during active or convalescent COVID-19. The CDR3 bases are TGTGCCAGCTCACCATCGCGCGACAGGGCGTCTAACTATGGCTACACCTTC. It codes for CASSPSRDRASNYGYTF. Full variable domain (remainder filled in from reference TRBV18 and TRBJ1-2): NAGVMQNPRHLVRRRGQEARLRCSPMKGHSHVYWYRQLPEEGLKFMVYLQKENIIDESGMPKERFSAEFPKEGPSILRIQQVVRGDSAAYFCASSPSRDRASNYGYTFGSGTRLTVV.